The clone carrying this TCR beta chain was found many times. Its antigen is undetermined. The TCRbeta library was prepared with unique molecular identifiers. Via MiXCR, TCRdb re-called the PCR reads, giving one row per CDR3 protein. The sample shows 700,000 or so distinct CDR3 sequences, over 10% of them seen only once. The source of the sample is a study of T-cell reconstitution after alpha-beta-depleted transplantation in children. Study results and limitations: Recipient T cells and thymic progenitors that survived gave rise to the high TCRbeta diversity observed at day 60 in some patients. Newly made T cells mostly supplied T-cell counts and diversity one year after transplant. Expanded clones from the graft, numbering several hundred, reportedly supplied alpha-beta T cells about two months after transplant.

The V end lost 3 bases, the J end lost 1 base, and 9 bases lay between the germline ends. Germline lookup yields CDR1 MGHRA and CDR2 YSYEKL. This CDR3 is built from 14 residues. The source material was PBMCs, sampled before TCRalphabeta/CD19-depleted stem cell transplant. The TCR sequence derives from a girl aged 2 to 9 with congenital amegakaryocytic thrombocytopenia, due to receive a stem cell transplant. The chain recombines TRBV4-1 with TRBJ1-1; D possibly corresponds to TRBD1 (6 bases). The CDR3 DNA sequence: TGCGCCAGCAGCCAGCTACAGGGGAACACTGAAGCTTTCTTT. Translation: CASSQLQGNTEAFF.